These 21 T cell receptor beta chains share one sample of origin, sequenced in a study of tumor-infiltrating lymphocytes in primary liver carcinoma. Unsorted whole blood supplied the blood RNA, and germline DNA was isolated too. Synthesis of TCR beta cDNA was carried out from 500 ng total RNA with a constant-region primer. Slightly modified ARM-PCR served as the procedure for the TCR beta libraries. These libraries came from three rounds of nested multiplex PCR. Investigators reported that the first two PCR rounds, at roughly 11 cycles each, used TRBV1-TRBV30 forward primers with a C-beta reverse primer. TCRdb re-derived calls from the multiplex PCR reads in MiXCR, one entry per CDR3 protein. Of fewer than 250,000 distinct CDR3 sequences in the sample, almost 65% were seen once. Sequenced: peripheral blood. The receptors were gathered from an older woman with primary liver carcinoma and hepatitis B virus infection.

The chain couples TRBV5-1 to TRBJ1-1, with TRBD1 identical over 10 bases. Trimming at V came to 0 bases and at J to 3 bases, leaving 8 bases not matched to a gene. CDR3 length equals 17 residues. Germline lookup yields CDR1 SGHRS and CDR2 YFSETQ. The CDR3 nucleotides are TGCGCCAGCAGCTTGGCCAAGACAGGGGGCTGGGACACTGAAGCTTTCTTT. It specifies CASSLAKTGGWDTEAFF.

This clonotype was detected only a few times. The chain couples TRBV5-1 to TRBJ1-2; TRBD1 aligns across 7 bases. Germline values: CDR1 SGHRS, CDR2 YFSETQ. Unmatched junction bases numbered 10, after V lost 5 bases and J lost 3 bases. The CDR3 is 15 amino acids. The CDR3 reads CASRRTGRGDYGYTF. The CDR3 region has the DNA TGCGCCAGCAGAAGGACAGGTCGTGGGGACTATGGCTACACCTTC.

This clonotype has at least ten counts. The CDR3 reads CASSLVQGGGKLFF. The CDR3 nucleotides read TGTGCCAGCAGTTTAGTACAGGGAGGTGGAAAACTGTTTTTT. V and J are TRBV12-3 or TRBV12-4 and TRBJ1-4; possibly TRBD1 for D (6 bases). The V and J ends lost 1 base and 10 bases respectively, with 13 bases between them. CDR3 length: 14 residues.

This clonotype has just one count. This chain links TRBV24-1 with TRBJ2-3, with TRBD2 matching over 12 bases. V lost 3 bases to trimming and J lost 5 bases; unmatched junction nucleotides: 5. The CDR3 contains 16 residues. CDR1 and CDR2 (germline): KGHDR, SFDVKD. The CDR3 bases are TGTGCCACCAGTGATACGACTAGCGGGAGTCGAGATACGCAGTATTTT. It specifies CATSDTTSGSRDTQYF.

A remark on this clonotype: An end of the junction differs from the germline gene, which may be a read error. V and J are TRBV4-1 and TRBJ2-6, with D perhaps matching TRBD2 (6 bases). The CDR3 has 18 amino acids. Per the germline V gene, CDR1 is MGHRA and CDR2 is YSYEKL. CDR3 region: CASSQDGGKTSGTNVLTF. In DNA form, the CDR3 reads TGTGCCAGCAGCCAAGATGGGGGGAAAACCTCTGGGACCAACGTCCTGACTTTC.

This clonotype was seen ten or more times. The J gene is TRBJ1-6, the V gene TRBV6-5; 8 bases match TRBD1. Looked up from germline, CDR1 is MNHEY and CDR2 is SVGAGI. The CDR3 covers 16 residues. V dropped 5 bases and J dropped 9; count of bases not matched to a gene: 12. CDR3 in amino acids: CASSHHRQGLGSPLHF. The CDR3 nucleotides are TGTGCCAGCAGTCACCACCGACAGGGGTTAGGTTCACCCCTCCACTTT.

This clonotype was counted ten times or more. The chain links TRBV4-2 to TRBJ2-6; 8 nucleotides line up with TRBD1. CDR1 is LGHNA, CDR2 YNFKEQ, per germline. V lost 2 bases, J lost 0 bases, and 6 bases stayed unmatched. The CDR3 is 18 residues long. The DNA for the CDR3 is TGTGCCAGCAGCCAAAGGACAGGGCGAAGCTCTGGGGCCAACGTCCTGACTTTC. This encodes CASSQRTGRSSGANVLTF.

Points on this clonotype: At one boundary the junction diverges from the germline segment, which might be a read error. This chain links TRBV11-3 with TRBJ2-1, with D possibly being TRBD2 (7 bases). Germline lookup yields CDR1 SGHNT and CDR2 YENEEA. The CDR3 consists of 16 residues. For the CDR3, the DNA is TGTACCAGCAGCTCGAGGGGGGGGAATGCTGGCAATGGGCAGTTCTTC. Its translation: CTSSSRGGNAGNGQFF.

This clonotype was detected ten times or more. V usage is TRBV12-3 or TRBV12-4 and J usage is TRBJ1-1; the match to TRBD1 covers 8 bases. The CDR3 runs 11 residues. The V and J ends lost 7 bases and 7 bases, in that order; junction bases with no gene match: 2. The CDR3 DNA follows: TGTGCCAGCACCGACAGGGGTGAAGCTTTCTTT. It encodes CASTDRGEAFF.

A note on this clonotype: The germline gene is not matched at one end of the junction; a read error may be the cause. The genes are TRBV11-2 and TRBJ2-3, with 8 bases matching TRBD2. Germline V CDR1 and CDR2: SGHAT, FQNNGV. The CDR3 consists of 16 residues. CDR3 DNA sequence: TGTGCCAACAGCCCGCTTGGCGGGAGGAGGACGGATACGCAGTATTTT. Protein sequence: CANSPLGGRRTDTQYF.

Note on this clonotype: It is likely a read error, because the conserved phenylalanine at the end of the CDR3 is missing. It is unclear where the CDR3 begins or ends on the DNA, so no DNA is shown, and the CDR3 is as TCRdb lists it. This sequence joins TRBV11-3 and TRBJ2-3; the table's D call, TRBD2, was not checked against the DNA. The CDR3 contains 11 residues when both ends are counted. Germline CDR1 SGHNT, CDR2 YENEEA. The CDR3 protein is CSSSLREEEYY.

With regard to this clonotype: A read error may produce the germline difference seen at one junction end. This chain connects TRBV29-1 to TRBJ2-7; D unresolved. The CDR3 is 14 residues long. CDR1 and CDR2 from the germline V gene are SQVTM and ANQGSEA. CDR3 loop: CSVEPHSDSYEQYF. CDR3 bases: TGCAGCGTTGAACCCCACAGCGACTCCTACGAGCAATACTTC.

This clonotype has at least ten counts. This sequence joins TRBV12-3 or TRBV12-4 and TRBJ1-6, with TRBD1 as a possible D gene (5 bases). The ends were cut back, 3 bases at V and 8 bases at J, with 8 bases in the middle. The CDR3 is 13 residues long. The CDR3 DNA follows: TGTGCCAGCAGTTTCATGGGGGATTCACCCCTCCACTTT. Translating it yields CASSFMGDSPLHF.

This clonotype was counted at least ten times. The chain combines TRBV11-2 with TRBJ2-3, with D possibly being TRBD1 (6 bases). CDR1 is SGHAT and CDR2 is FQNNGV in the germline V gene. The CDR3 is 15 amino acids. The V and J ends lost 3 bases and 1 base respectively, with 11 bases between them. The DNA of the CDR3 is TGTGCCAGCAGCTTTTGGGGGCGCGGCACAGATACGCAGTATTTT. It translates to CASSFWGRGTDTQYF.

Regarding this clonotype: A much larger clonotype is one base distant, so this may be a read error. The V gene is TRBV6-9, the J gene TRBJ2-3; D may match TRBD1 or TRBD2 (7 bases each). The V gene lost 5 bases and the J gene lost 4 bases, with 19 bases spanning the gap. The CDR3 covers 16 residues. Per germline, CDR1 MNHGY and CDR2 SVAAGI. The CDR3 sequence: CASSQLSPGGADTQYF. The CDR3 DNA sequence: TGTGCCAGCAGTCAACTCTCGCCAGGGGGGGCAGATACGCAGTATTTT.

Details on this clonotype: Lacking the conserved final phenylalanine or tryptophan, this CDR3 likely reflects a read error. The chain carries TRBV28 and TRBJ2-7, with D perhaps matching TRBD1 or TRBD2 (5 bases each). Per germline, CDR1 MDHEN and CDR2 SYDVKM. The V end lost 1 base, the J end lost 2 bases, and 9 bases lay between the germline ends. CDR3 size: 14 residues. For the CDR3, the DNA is TGTGCCAGCAGTTTATACGTGGGACCCTACGAGCAGTACCTC. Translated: CASSLYVGPYEQYL.

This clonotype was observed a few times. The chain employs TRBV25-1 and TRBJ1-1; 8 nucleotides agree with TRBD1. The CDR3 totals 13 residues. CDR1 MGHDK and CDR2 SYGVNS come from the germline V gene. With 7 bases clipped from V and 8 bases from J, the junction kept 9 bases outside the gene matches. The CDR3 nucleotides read TGTGCCAGCACAGAAGACAGGGGCCGGGAAGCTTTCTTT. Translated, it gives CASTEDRGREAFF.

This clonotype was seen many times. For the CDR3, the DNA is TGTGCCAGCAGTTACTCTCTTGGGTGGGCCAACACTGAAGCTTTCTTT. Amino acid sequence: CASSYSLGWANTEAFF. The chain carries TRBV6-6 and TRBJ1-1; D gene ambiguous. This CDR3 comprises 16 residues. Germline CDR1 and CDR2: MNHNY and SVGAGI (reference sequence). The V gene lost 0 bases and the J gene lost 2 bases, with 13 bases spanning the gap.

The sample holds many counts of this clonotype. The CDR3 DNA sequence: TGTGCCAGCAGTCCCCTTGTTTCTAGCTTCAACAATGAGCAGTTCTTC. The encoded protein is CASSPLVSSFNNEQFF. The gene calls are TRBV12-3 or TRBV12-4 and TRBJ2-1; TRBD2 is a possible D gene (5 bases). This CDR3 contains 16 residues. Trimming cost V 5 bases and J 5 bases, with 19 bases left between them.

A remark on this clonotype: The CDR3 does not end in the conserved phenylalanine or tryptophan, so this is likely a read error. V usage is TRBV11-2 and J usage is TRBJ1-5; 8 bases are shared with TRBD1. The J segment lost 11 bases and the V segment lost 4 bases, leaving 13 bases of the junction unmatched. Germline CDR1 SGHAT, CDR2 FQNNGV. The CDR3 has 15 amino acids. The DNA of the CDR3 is TGTGCCAGCAGCTCTAGTTCAGGGGGCACGGGAACCCAGCATGTT. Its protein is CASSSSSGGTGTQHV.

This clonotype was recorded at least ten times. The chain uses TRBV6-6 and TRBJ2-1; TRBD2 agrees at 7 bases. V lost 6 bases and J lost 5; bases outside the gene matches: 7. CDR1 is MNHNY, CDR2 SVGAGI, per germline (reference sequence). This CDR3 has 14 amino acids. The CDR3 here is CASRGLVNDNEQFF. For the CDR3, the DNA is TGTGCCAGCAGAGGACTAGTTAATGACAATGAGCAGTTCTTC.